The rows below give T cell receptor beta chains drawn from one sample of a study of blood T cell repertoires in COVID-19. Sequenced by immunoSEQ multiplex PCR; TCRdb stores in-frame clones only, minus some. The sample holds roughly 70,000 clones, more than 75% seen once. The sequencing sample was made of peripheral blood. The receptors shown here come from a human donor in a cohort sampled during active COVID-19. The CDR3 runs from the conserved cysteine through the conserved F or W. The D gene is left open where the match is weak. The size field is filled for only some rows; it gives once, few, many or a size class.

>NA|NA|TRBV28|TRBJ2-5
TGTGCCAGCAGTATTCCAGGGAATCAGGAGACCCAGTACTTC
CASSIPGNQETQYF
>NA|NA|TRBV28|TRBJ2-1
TGTGCCAGCAGCTCTTTCAGTGAGCAGTTCTTC
CASSSFSEQFF
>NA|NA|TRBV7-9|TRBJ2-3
TGTGCCAGCAGCCTTGGGGCCCTGCGGAGCACAGATACGCAGTATTTT
CASSLGALRSTDTQYF
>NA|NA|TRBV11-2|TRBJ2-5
TGTGCCAGCAGCCCCGAAGGGCCGGGGGAGACCCAGTACTTC
CASSPEGPGETQYF
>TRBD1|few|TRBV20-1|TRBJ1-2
TGCAGTGCTGGACAGGGGTTTGGCTACACCTTC
CSAGQGFGYTF
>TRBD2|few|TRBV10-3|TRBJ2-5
TGTGCCACCTCGGTAGCGGGAGGGCCGGAAGAGACCCAGTACTTC
CATSVAGGPEETQYF
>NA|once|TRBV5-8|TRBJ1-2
TGTGCCAGCAGCTGGCAGGCGGGGTCTGTTGGCTACACCTTC
CASSWQAGSVGYTF
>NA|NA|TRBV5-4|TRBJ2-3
TGTGCCAGCAGCAGCGTAAACGCAGATACGCAGTATTTT
CASSSVNADTQYF
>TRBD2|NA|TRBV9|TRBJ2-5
TGTGCCAGCAGCGTAGGGGCGGGAGCAGGCGTGAGAGGAGAGACCCAGTACTTC
CASSVGAGAGVRGETQYF
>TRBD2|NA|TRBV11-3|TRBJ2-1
TGTGCCAGCAGCCTGGATAGCGGGAATTACAATGAGCAGTTCTTC
CASSLDSGNYNEQFF
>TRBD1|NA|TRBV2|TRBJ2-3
TGTGCCAGCAGCTTACAGGGGCCGAGCACAGATACGCAGTATTTT
CASSLQGPSTDTQYF
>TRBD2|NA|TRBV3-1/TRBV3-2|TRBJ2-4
TGTGCCAGCAGCCTACTGACTAGCAACATTCAGTACTTC
CASSLLTSNIQYF
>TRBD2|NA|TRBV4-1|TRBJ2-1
TGCGCCAGCAGCCAAATAGGGACTATTAATGAGCAGTTCTTC
CASSQIGTINEQFF
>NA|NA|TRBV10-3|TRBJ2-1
TGTGCCATCAGTGAGTCGCCAGGGAACGATGAGCAGTTCTTC
CAISESPGNDEQFF
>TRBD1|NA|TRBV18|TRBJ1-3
TGTGCCAGCTCACCTACAGGGGCCCTGGAGTCTGGAAACACCATATATTTT
CASSPTGALESGNTIYF
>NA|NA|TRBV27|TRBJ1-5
TGTGCCAGCAGTTTATCGACTCTAAGTGCCCAGCATTTT
CASSLSTLSAQHF
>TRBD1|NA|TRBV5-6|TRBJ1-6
TGTGCCAGCAGCTCCCGGGACAGGGGGAATTCACCCCTCCACTTT
CASSSRDRGNSPLHF
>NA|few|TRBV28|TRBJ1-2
TGTGCCAGCAGTCCGAACAGGGAGCCTCGAGGCTACACCTTC
CASSPNREPRGYTF
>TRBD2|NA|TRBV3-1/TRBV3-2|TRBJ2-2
TGTGCCAGCAGCCAAGTTGGGGCTAGCGGGAGTCGCACCGGGGAGCTGTTTTTT
CASSQVGASGSRTGELFF
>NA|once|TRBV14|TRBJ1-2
TGTGCCAGCAAAGGGGTCGACTATGGCTACACCTTC
CASKGVDYGYTF
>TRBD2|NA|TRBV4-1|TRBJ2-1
TGCGCCAGCAGCCAAGGGCTAGCGGCCTACAATGAGCAGTTCTTC
CASSQGLAAYNEQFF
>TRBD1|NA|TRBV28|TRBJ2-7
TGTGCCAGCAGTGGCACCTACAGGGGCCCAAGCTCCTACGAGCAGTACTTC
CASSGTYRGPSSYEQYF
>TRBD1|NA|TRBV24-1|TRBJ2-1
TGTGCCACCAGTGTAGGGGGCCCCCCTTACAATGAGCAGTTCTTC
CATSVGGPPYNEQFF
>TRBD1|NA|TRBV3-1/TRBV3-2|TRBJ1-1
TGTGCCAGCACCAGGAGCACAGGGGGGGTTTGGGACACTGAAGCTTTCTTT
CASTRSTGGVWDTEAFF
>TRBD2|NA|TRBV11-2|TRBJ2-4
TGTGCCAGCAGCCAACTAGCGGGAGTTTCCCAAAACATTCAGTACTTC
CASSQLAGVSQNIQYF
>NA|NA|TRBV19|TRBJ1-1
TGTGCCAGTAGCGATACCCGGGACACTGAAGCTTTCTTT
CASSDTRDTEAFF
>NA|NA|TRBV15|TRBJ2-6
TGTGCCAGCAGGGGCTATGGGGCCAACGTCCTGACTTTC
CASRGYGANVLTF
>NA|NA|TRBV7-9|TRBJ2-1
TGTGCCAGCAGCCCTAGCAATGAGCAGTTCTTC
CASSPSNEQFF
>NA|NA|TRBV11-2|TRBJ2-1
TGTGCCAGCAGCTTTGATCCCACAGGTCACAATGAGCAGTTCTTC
CASSFDPTGHNEQFF
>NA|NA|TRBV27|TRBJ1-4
TGTGCCAGCAGTTTATCGATACAGTCTAATGAAAAACTGTTTTTT
CASSLSIQSNEKLFF